One and the same sample provided the 20 T cell receptor beta chains below, sequenced in a study of T-cell reconstitution after alpha-beta-depleted transplantation in children. Unique molecular identifiers tagged the TCRbeta library. In TCRdb, the PCR reads were re-called with MiXCR into one record per CDR3 protein. Among some 550,000 distinct CDR3 sequences, more than 20% were seen once, and the ten largest hold roughly an eighth. Sequenced here: PBMCs, mostly from graft donor cells, sampled 360 days after TCRalphabeta/CD19-depleted stem cell transplant. These receptors were taken from a boy younger than two who had a stem cell transplant for acute myeloid leukemia, so the T cells may come from the graft donor.

The sample holds many counts of this clonotype. The chain joins TRBV5-5 to TRBJ2-7; 8 nucleotides align to TRBD1. The V gene's germline CDR1 is SGHKS and CDR2 YYEKEE (reference sequence). V gave up 4 bases and J gave up 2 bases; unmatched junction bases: 5. The CDR3 covers 14 residues. Written as DNA, the CDR3 is TGTGCCAGCAGCGCCGGGACAGGAGCCTACGAGCAGTACTTC. It encodes CASSAGTGAYEQYF.

This clonotype was seen only a few times. This rearrangement joins TRBV9 to TRBJ2-7, with 8 bases lining up with TRBD1. The CDR3 covers 15 residues. Per the germline V gene, CDR1 is SGDLS and CDR2 is YYNGEE. The V gene end was trimmed by 4 bases and the J gene end by 2 bases; junction bases not matched to a gene: 8. In nucleotides, the CDR3 is TGTGCCAGCAGCTTAGACAGGGGCCCTCCCTACGAGCAGTACTTC. Amino acids: CASSLDRGPPYEQYF.

V is TRBV18 and J is TRBJ1-1; 7 positions agree with TRBD1. The V gene end was trimmed by 5 bases and the J gene end by 6 bases; junction bases not matched to a gene: 15. The germline V gene has CDR1 KGHSH and CDR2 LQKENI. CDR3 size: 16 residues. CDR3 in amino acids: CASSIRQGGSVSEAFF. The CDR3 DNA follows: TGTGCCAGCTCAATCCGACAGGGAGGCTCGGTGTCTGAAGCTTTCTTT.

This clonotype was recorded many times. This sequence joins TRBV20-1 and TRBJ2-7; D might be TRBD1 or TRBD2, each matching 5 bases. Germline V lookup: CDR1 DFQATT, CDR2 SNEGSKA (reference sequence). Trimming took off 1 base at V and 4 bases at J, with 17 bases between the two ends. The CDR3 has 15 residues. In DNA, the CDR3 is TGCAGTGCTAGAGGGGCCTCGGGACCCGGATACGAGCAGTACGTC. Its protein product is CSARGASGPGYEQYV.

This clonotype occurred many times. This chain connects TRBV5-4 to TRBJ1-6; no reliable D call. In germline, CDR1 is SGHNT, CDR2 YYREEE (reference sequence). This CDR3 has 13 amino acids. Trimming left V 0 bases short and J 8 bases short, with 6 bases between. In DNA form, the CDR3 reads TGTGCCAGCAGCTTGGGTCAGTATTCACCCCTCCACTTT. Its translation: CASSLGQYSPLHF.

The V gene is TRBV6-5, the J gene TRBJ1-6; D ambiguous. The ends were cut back, 4 bases at V and 9 bases at J, with 13 bases in the middle. The germline V gene has CDR1 MNHEY and CDR2 SVGAGI. CDR3 size: 14 residues. The CDR3 sequence: CASSSWAFVSPLHF. As DNA, the CDR3 is TGTGCCAGCAGTTCTTGGGCATTTGTTTCACCCCTCCACTTT.

The rearrangement uses TRBV12-3 or TRBV12-4 and TRBJ2-5; 9 bases fit TRBD1. The CDR3 loop spans 13 amino acids. Losses at the gene ends were 7 bases for V and 4 bases for J; bases not matched to a gene: 4. The CDR3 DNA reads TGTGCCAGCACCTTGACAGGGGGAGAGACCCAGTACTTC. Protein product: CASTLTGGETQYF.

This clonotype was picked up a small number of times. The V gene is TRBV20-1, the J gene TRBJ2-1, with D perhaps matching TRBD2 (5 bases). Per the germline V gene, CDR1 is DFQATT and CDR2 is SNEGSKA (reference sequence). V lost 1 base and J 11 bases, leaving 12 bases between the germline ends. The length of the CDR3 is 12 residues. Here the CDR3 reads CSARGLREKQFF. CDR3 nucleotide sequence: TGCAGTGCTAGAGGTTTAAGGGAGAAGCAGTTCTTC.

This clonotype occurred many times. The chain couples TRBV5-1 to TRBJ2-3; D gene unclear. Germline V CDR1 and CDR2: SGHRS, YFSETQ. The CDR3 length is 14 residues. Between the trimmed V and J ends, which lost 0 bases and 2 bases, there was a span of 7 bases. CDR3 sequence reads: CASSLGRNTDTQYF. DNA of the CDR3: TGCGCCAGCAGCTTGGGGCGGAACACAGATACGCAGTATTTT. The whole variable domain, filled in from reference TRBV5-1 and TRBJ2-3, reads KAGVTQTPRYLIKTRGQQVTLSCSPISGHRSVSWYQQTPGQGLQFLFEYFSETQRNKGNFPGRFSGRQFSNSRSEMNVSTLELGDSALYLCASSLGRNTDTQYFGPGTRLTVL.

This sequence joins TRBV12-3 or TRBV12-4 and TRBJ2-7, with TRBD1 identical over 7 bases. The V segment lost 3 bases and the J segment 5 bases; nucleotides outside the gene matches: 7. This CDR3 comprises 14 residues. DNA for the CDR3: TGTGCCAGCAGTTTCGTGACAGGGAAGGACGAGCAGTACTTC. Translating it yields CASSFVTGKDEQYF.

This clonotype has at least ten counts. V is TRBV11-3 and J is TRBJ2-1; 10 positions match TRBD2. V lost 0 bases and J lost 8; bases outside the gene matches: 7. This CDR3 spans 16 amino acids. In germline, CDR1 is SGHNT, CDR2 YENEEA. Here the CDR3 reads CASSLDGTAGGHEQFF. For the CDR3, the DNA is TGTGCCAGCAGCTTAGATGGGACAGCGGGGGGGCATGAGCAGTTCTTC.

This chain joins TRBV13 and TRBJ1-1, with a weak D call TRBD1 (5 bases). The CDR3 has 13 residues. Deletions cut 5 bases from V and 5 bases from J, with 12 bases between. The germline CDR1 and CDR2 sequences are PRHDT and FYEKMQ (reference sequence). The CDR3 region is CASSPSAGTEAFF. DNA for the CDR3: TGTGCCAGCAGCCCATCTGCAGGGACTGAAGCTTTCTTT.

This clonotype was seen only a few times. The chain combines TRBV12-3 or TRBV12-4 with TRBJ2-2; 9 nucleotides agree with TRBD2. V shed 6 bases and J 4 bases; nucleotides not matched to a gene: 9. The CDR3 has 16 residues. CDR3 region: CASRGSGGTSTGELFF. The CDR3 DNA sequence: TGTGCCAGCAGAGGAAGCGGGGGGACTTCCACCGGGGAGCTGTTTTTT.

This clonotype was seen repeatedly, ten times or more. The chain recombines TRBV18 with TRBJ1-2, with D maybe TRBD1 (5 bases). This CDR3 spans 12 amino acids. V was pared by 6 bases and J by 7 bases, with 12 bases between. Germline-derived CDR1 and CDR2 are KGHSH and LQKENI. The CDR3 DNA sequence: TGTGCCAGCTCTTCGGCAGGGCGTGGCTACACCTTC. Translating it yields CASSSAGRGYTF.

This clonotype occurred many times. The chain employs TRBV24-1 and TRBJ2-6; D is undetermined. The CDR3 spans 14 residues. Germline V gene lookup returns CDR1 KGHDR and CDR2 SFDVKD. The V end was cut by 6 bases, the J end by 0 bases, with 5 bases between. This chain's CDR3 is CATSTSSGANVLTF. Here the CDR3 DNA reads TGTGCCACCAGTACCTCCTCTGGGGCCAACGTCCTGACTTTC.

This clonotype was recorded at least ten times. The V and J genes are TRBV7-6 and TRBJ2-5, with 12 bases identical to TRBD1. Unmatched junction bases numbered 7, after V lost 0 bases and J lost 2 bases. The germline gives CDR1 SGHVS, CDR2 FNYEAQ. This CDR3 is built from 18 residues. As DNA, the CDR3 is TGTGCCAGCAGCTTAGCGGAGGGACAGGGGGCGTCGCAAGAGACCCAGTACTTC. Translating gives CASSLAEGQGASQETQYF.

The chain uses TRBV12-3 or TRBV12-4 and TRBJ1-1; 8 bases are a match to TRBD1. This CDR3 has 15 amino acids. The V segment lost 1 base and the J segment 1 base; nucleotides outside the gene matches: 2. CDR3 protein: CASSLEGTGNTEAFF. DNA of the CDR3: TGTGCCAGCAGTTTAGAAGGGACAGGGAACACTGAAGCTTTCTTT.

There are many counts of this clonotype. J is TRBJ2-1 and V is TRBV7-9, with 8 nucleotides matching TRBD1. The length of the CDR3 is 15 residues. J was trimmed by 4 bases and V by 5 bases; bases with no gene match: 7. Germline lookup yields CDR1 SEHNR and CDR2 FQNEAQ (reference sequence). CDR3 protein: CASSTGGGFYNEQFF. CDR3 coding DNA: TGTGCCAGCAGCACAGGGGGAGGATTTTACAATGAGCAGTTCTTC.

This clonotype was observed many times. This sequence joins TRBV24-1 and TRBJ2-1; possible D gene TRBD1, 5 bases. The CDR3 runs 15 residues. V shed 1 base and J shed 2 bases, with 8 bases lying between them. Per germline, CDR1 KGHDR and CDR2 SFDVKD. The CDR3 DNA sequence: TGTGCCACCAGTGATTTCCAGGGTCCCTACAATGAGCAGTTCTTC. Translated, it gives CATSDFQGPYNEQFF.

This clonotype was detected ten times or more. The J gene is TRBJ2-1, the V gene TRBV7-2; perhaps TRBD2 as D (5 bases). Germline values: CDR1 SGHTA, CDR2 FQGNSA. The CDR3 covers 13 residues. The V end was cut by 5 bases, the J end by 9 bases, with 14 bases between. CDR3 sequence: CASSPGLRGEQFF. CDR3 nucleotides: TGTGCCAGCAGCCCCGGACTGCGCGGTGAGCAGTTCTTC.